This TCR beta chain was profiled in a study of monozygotic twins with inflammatory bowel disease. Each CDR3 protein gets one entry in TCRdb, which reprocessed the 5' RACE reads and gives no DNA. This sample's table has 350,000 to 500,000 distinct CDR3 sequences. Germline V gives CDR1 KGHSH, CDR2 LQKENI. This CDR3 contains 11 residues. Sequencing used blood. V is TRBV18 and J is TRBJ2-3. The sequence was collected from a human donor with ulcerative colitis or Crohn's disease, or a healthy co-twin of an affected twin (not recorded which). CDR3 in amino acids: CASSPTDTQYF. Complete variable domain (other parts from reference TRBV18 and TRBJ2-3): NAGVMQNPRHLVRRRGQEARLRCSPMKGHSHVYWYRQLPEEGLKFMVYLQKENIIDESGMPKERFSAEFPKEGPSILRIQQVVRGDSAAYFCASSPTDTQYFGPGTRLTVL.